This TCR beta chain was sequenced during a study of shared clonotypes between healthy human individuals. For the study at large: Per donor, three plates held CD4 naive cells, three held CD4 memory, two held CD8 naive and one held CD8 memory. Overall study findings and caveats: Non-shared clonotypes had lower generation probabilities than clonotypes shared by all four sorted-subset donors.

This clone is a singleton in its sample. The antigen remains unidentified. This CDR3 has 14 amino acids. The junction had 6 bases not matched to a gene; V was cut back by 1 base and J by 7 bases. Germline CDR1 SGHVS, CDR2 FNYEAQ. Authors' processing steps: Junction-only sequences without quality scores came from ImmunoSEQ, so filtering differed. Produced via immunoSEQ multiplex PCR; TCRdb's table is partial and in-frame only. Clone size and V and J calls were adopted from that table, with D and trimming inferred from the DNA. The sample carries 2 million to 2.5 million clones, roughly 92% recorded once. Only Caucasian adults living in Nashville, Tennessee served as donors.

Material: naive CD4+ T cells from PBMCs. The subset was: CD45RA+ positively selected. This chain uses TRBV7-6 with TRBJ2-7; 8 bases agree with TRBD1. This clonotype was sampled from a man younger than 35 in good health. Some clones in this sample may be carry-over from other donors' samples. The CDR3 protein is CASSLGGRGREQYF. The CDR3 region has the DNA TGTGCCAGCAGCTTAGGAGGCAGGGGGCGAGAGCAGTACTTC.